This TCR beta chain was identified in a study of shared clonotypes between healthy human individuals. General study points: Clonotype sharing among donors was expected to depend on sequencing depth.

From germline, CDR1 is SGHVS and CDR2 FQNEAQ. This CDR3 has 12 amino acids. V shed 5 bases, J shed 4 bases, and the junction held 1 base outside the gene matches. Only a few counts were recorded for this clone. Its antigen is as yet unknown. Execution of the assay was at deep level. Produced via immunoSEQ multiplex PCR; TCRdb's table is partial and in-frame only. The data contain about 470,000 clones, around 79% of them seen just once; the ten biggest clones take up less than 15%. Sequenced: PBMCs. The clonotype comes from a woman aged 40 to 50 in good health. Some clones in this sample may be carry-over from other donors' samples. The chain employs TRBV7-8 and TRBJ2-5, with 7 nucleotides matching TRBD2. CDR3 sequence (DNA): TGTGCCAGCAGCAGACTAGCAGAGACCCAGTACTTC. Protein product: CASSRLAETQYF.